These 17 T cell receptor beta chains were sequenced from one sample in a study of shared clonotypes between healthy human individuals. Measured with immunoSEQ multiplex PCR; TCRdb has only the in-frame clones, and not every one. The sample shows roughly 1,000,000 clones, around 78% of them seen only once. Sample: memory CD4+ T cells from PBMCs. Sample subset: CD45RA-negative fraction. The receptors here all came from a man aged 18 to 29 in good health. Some clones in this sample may be carry-over from other donors' samples.

The V call is TRBV30, the J call TRBJ2-1; TRBD2 matches at 9 bases. V shed 4 bases, J shed 6 bases, and the junction held 4 bases outside the gene matches. This CDR3 spans 13 amino acids. The germline V gene encodes CDR1 GTSNPN and CDR2 SVGIG (reference sequence). CDR3 protein: CAWTGTSLNEQFF. The CDR3 bases are TGTGCCTGGACCGGGACTAGCCTCAATGAGCAGTTCTTC.

The chain employs TRBV6-1 and TRBJ1-2, with unresolved D. Trimming removed 2 bases at V and 4 bases at J, with 14 bases between. This CDR3 contains 15 residues. Germline-derived CDR1 and CDR2 are MNHNS and SASEGT. CDR3 sequence reads: CASSERRTNTYGYTF. The DNA of the CDR3 is TGTGCCAGCAGTGAACGCAGGACGAACACCTATGGCTACACCTTC.

This clone was recorded once. The rearrangement joins TRBV28 to TRBJ2-7; possibly TRBD1 for D (5 bases). The V and J ends lost 2 bases and 11 bases respectively, with 16 bases between them. CDR1 and CDR2 (germline): MDHEN, SYDVKM. The CDR3 runs to 13 residues. CDR3 coding DNA: TGTGCCAGCAGTTTACCGGCGCCAGGGCTCAAGTACTTC. Protein product: CASSLPAPGLKYF. The full variable domain, completed using reference TRBV28 and TRBJ2-7, is DVKVTQSSRYLVKRTGEKVFLECVQDMDHENMFWYRQDPGLGLRLIYFSYDVKMKEKGDIPEGYSVSREKKERFSLILESASTNQTSMYLCASSLPAPGLKYFGPGTRLTVT.

This clone was seen a few times. This chain connects TRBV7-2 to TRBJ1-1; TRBD1 matches at 9 bases. This CDR3 has 14 residues. V dropped 5 bases and J dropped 5; count of bases not matched to a gene: 6. CDR1 SGHTA and CDR2 FQGNSA come from the germline V gene. CDR3 DNA sequence: TGTGCCAGCAGCCAACAGGGGGCCGGTACTGAAGCTTTCTTT. This translates into CASSQQGAGTEAFF. The full variable domain, with the rest looked up from reference TRBV7-2 and TRBJ1-1, is GAGVSQSPSNKVTEKGKDVELRCDPISGHTALYWYRQSLGQGLEFLIYFQGNSAPDKSGLPSDRFSAERTGGSVSTLTIQRTQQEDSAVYLCASSQQGAGTEAFFGQGTRLTVV.

This chain uses TRBV30 with TRBJ2-1; 8 positions match TRBD2. Looked up from germline, CDR1 is GTSNPN and CDR2 is SVGIG (reference sequence). J lost 2 bases, V lost 7 bases, and 10 bases had no gene match. The length of the CDR3 is 15 residues. The CDR3 DNA is TGTGCCTACCTGCGGCGGGGGGTACCCTACAATGAGCAGTTCTTC. Its translation is CAYLRRGVPYNEQFF. The entire variable domain, with the rest obtained from reference TRBV30 and TRBJ2-1, is as follows: SQTIHQWPATLVQPVGSPLSLECTVEGTSNPNLYWYRQAAGRGLQLLFYSVGIGQISSEVPQNLSASRPQDRQFILSSKKLLLSDSGFYLCAYLRRGVPYNEQFFGPGTRLTVL.

CDR3 sequence reads: CASSSDQRETQYF. CDR3 DNA sequence: TGTGCCAGCAGCTCGGATCAGCGAGAGACCCAGTACTTC. This sequence joins TRBV7-9 and TRBJ2-5; D is ambiguous. The CDR3 is 13 amino acids. The V gene lost 4 bases and the J gene lost 4 bases, with 10 bases spanning the gap. Germline loops: CDR1 SEHNR, CDR2 FQNEAQ (reference sequence).

This clone was found a few times. The chain is built from TRBV6-5 and TRBJ1-3, with 9 bases lining up with TRBD1. After removal of 7 bases from V and 2 bases from J, the junction contained 3 bases not matched to a gene. The CDR3 has 14 amino acids. Germline CDR1 and CDR2: MNHEY and SVGAGI. The CDR3 here is CASNRQGAGNTIYF. In nucleotides, the CDR3 is TGTGCCAGCAACAGACAGGGGGCTGGAAACACCATATATTTT.

CDR3 DNA: TGTGCCAGCAGTTTAAGGCTAGGGGATAACAATGAGCAGTTCTTC. As protein: CASSLRLGDNNEQFF. The chain carries TRBV28 and TRBJ2-1; perhaps TRBD1 as D (5 bases). The CDR3 contains 15 residues. Trimming cost V 2 bases and J 5 bases, with 13 bases left between them. Germline V gene sequence: CDR1 MDHEN, CDR2 SYDVKM.

J is TRBJ2-3 and V is TRBV28, with D possibly TRBD2 on 5 matching bases. Trimming left V 1 base short and J 4 bases short, with 15 bases between. Germline CDR1 MDHEN, CDR2 SYDVKM. The length of the CDR3 is 16 residues. The CDR3 is CASSLSGLEGPDTQYF. The CDR3 nucleotides read TGTGCCAGCAGTTTATCCGGGCTCGAGGGCCCAGATACGCAGTATTTT.

The V call is TRBV9, the J call TRBJ2-7, with D maybe TRBD2 (6 bases). CDR1 and CDR2 from the germline V gene are SGDLS and YYNGEE. This CDR3 has 14 residues. Trimming cost V 2 bases and J 3 bases, with 12 bases left between them. The CDR3 sequence is CASSVRDSFYEQYF. The CDR3 DNA reads as TGTGCCAGCAGCGTCCGGGACTCGTTCTACGAGCAGTACTTC.

The chain carries TRBV5-4 and TRBJ2-5; 7 bases line up with TRBD2. V lost 4 bases, J lost 2 bases, and 11 bases stayed unmatched. This CDR3 spans 16 amino acids. From germline, CDR1 is SGHNT and CDR2 YYREEE (reference sequence). CDR3 DNA: TGTGCCAGCAGCCCCCGGCTAGCGGAGGGGCAAGAGACCCAGTACTTC. This translates into CASSPRLAEGQETQYF.

The rearrangement uses TRBV5-1 and TRBJ2-1; TRBD2 agrees at 13 bases. The CDR3 runs to 15 residues. J was trimmed by 5 bases and V by 4 bases; bases with no gene match: 3. Germline V CDR1 and CDR2: SGHRS, YFSETQ. DNA for the CDR3: TGCGCCAGCAGCATGGGGACTAGCGGGAACAATGAGCAGTTCTTC. Amino acid sequence: CASSMGTSGNNEQFF.

V is TRBV10-3 and J is TRBJ1-1, with 8 bases matching TRBD1. Unmatched junction bases numbered 2, after V lost 9 bases and J lost 2 bases. This CDR3 has 12 amino acids. The V gene's germline CDR1 is ENHRY and CDR2 SYGVKD. The chain's CDR3 is CAMGTGNTEAFF. For the CDR3, the DNA is TGTGCCATGGGGACAGGAAACACTGAAGCTTTCTTT.

J is TRBJ2-3 and V is TRBV7-9, with TRBD1 as a possible D gene (6 bases). Germline V lookup: CDR1 SEHNR, CDR2 FQNEAQ (reference sequence). The CDR3 loop spans 16 amino acids. V was cut by 4 bases and J by 0 bases, with 14 bases left in between. CDR3 residues: CASSSSGGSSTDTQYF. The DNA for the CDR3 is TGTGCCAGCAGCTCATCTGGGGGCTCCAGCACAGATACGCAGTATTTT.

V usage is TRBV29-1 and J usage is TRBJ2-4; TRBD2 is a possible D gene (6 bases). The CDR3 has 15 amino acids. From germline, CDR1 is SQVTM and CDR2 ANQGSEA. V lost 4 bases to trimming and J lost 0 bases, with 13 bases between them. This CDR3 reads CSVGNMGLAKNIQYF. The CDR3 DNA reads as TGCAGCGTTGGAAACATGGGACTAGCCAAAAACATTCAGTACTTC.

This clone has only one observation. The chain has TRBV6-4 and TRBJ1-4; D is uncertain. Germline values: CDR1 MRHNA, CDR2 SNTAGT. V shed 7 bases and J shed 6 bases, with 9 bases lying between them. The CDR3 is 12 amino acids. The CDR3 DNA follows: TGTGCCAGCACCTCGAACGATGAAAAACTGTTTTTT. Its translation is CASTSNDEKLFF.

This chain uses TRBV9 with TRBJ1-5; TRBD1 agrees at 10 bases. Germline loops: CDR1 SGDLS, CDR2 YYNGEE. J was trimmed by 0 bases and V by 4 bases; bases with no gene match: 10. The CDR3 is 18 residues long. The CDR3, as DNA: TGTGCCAGCAGCCCGAGGACAGGGGGAATGGATAGCAATCAGCCCCAGCATTTT. Translating gives CASSPRTGGMDSNQPQHF. Full variable domain (rest looked up from reference TRBV9 and TRBJ1-5): DSGVTQTPKHLITATGQRVTLRCSPRSGDLSVYWYQQSLDQGLQFLIQYYNGEERAKGNILERFSAQQFPDLHSELNLSSLELGDSALYFCASSPRTGGMDSNQPQHFGDGTRLSIL.